This passage covers 13 T cell receptor beta chains from one sample sequenced in a study of spatial heterogeneity in lung cancer. Time point described: sample taken at primary tumor resection. Frozen PBMC, nontumor lung or tumor provided whole RNA, which was sequenced unsorted. TCRdb ran MiXCR on the 5' RACE reads and lists one entry per CDR3 protein. In the table there are roughly 18,000 distinct CDR3 sequences, around 19% of which are singletons. This specimen consisted of PBMCs, obtained at surgery. The receptors come from a male donor with early-stage non-small cell lung cancer.

V and J are TRBV9 and TRBJ2-3; no reliable D call. V was shortened by 0 bases and J by 4 bases, with 12 bases between the two germline ends. The CDR3 contains 15 residues. In germline, CDR1 is SGDLS, CDR2 YYNGEE. The CDR3 loop reads CASSVVESRSDTQYF. The CDR3 nucleotides are TGTGCCAGCAGCGTAGTGGAGAGTCGGTCAGATACGCAGTATTTT.

The J gene is TRBJ2-1, the V gene TRBV11-1; 9 bases fit TRBD2. In germline, CDR1 is SGHAT, CDR2 FQDESV (reference sequence). This CDR3 is 13 amino acids long. Trimming at V came to 5 bases and at J to 10 bases, leaving 6 bases not matched to a gene. Written as DNA, the CDR3 is TGTGCCAGCAGCCCAGGGCTAGCGGGGGAGCAGTTCTTC. Its translation: CASSPGLAGEQFF.

This clonotype was detected many times. This rearrangement joins TRBV20-1 to TRBJ2-7; 10 nucleotides line up with TRBD1. Germline trimming cut 6 bases from V and 2 bases from J; bases unmatched to any gene: 7. Germline V CDR1 and CDR2: DFQATT, SNEGSKA (reference sequence). The CDR3 has 14 residues. Here the CDR3 reads CSATGQGITYEQYF. The CDR3 nucleotides read TGCAGTGCGACGGGACAGGGGATTACCTACGAGCAGTACTTC.

The chain joins TRBV2 to TRBJ2-3, with D possibly being TRBD1 or TRBD2 (6 bases each). The CDR3 contains 13 residues. Trimming pared 4 bases from V and 2 bases from J, leaving 7 bases between. Germline V lookup: CDR1 SNHLY, CDR2 FYNNEI. As DNA, the CDR3 is TGTGCCAGCAGTGGGGGGGCCACAGATACGCAGTATTTT. Translation gives CASSGGATDTQYF.

The J gene is TRBJ2-7, the V gene TRBV6-2 or TRBV6-3; the D gene is possibly TRBD1 (5 bases). The CDR3 extends over 17 amino acids. The V gene's germline CDR1 is MNHEY and CDR2 SVGEGT. V was cut by 2 bases and J by 2 bases, with 19 bases left in between. The CDR3 sequence: CASSYDPTATVTYEQYF. The CDR3 region has the DNA TGTGCCAGCAGTTACGACCCGACAGCAACCGTCACCTACGAGCAGTACTTC.

This clonotype rates as medium-sized (0.01 to 0.1%). The rearrangement links TRBV5-1 to TRBJ1-2, with TRBD1 matching over 9 bases. Germline V CDR1 and CDR2: SGHRS, YFSETQ. The length of the CDR3 is 14 residues. V was clipped by 4 bases and J by 7 bases; unmatched bases: 8. The CDR3 DNA follows: TGCGCCAGCAGCCAGGACAGGGGATCTCGTGGCTACACCTTC. This gives the protein CASSQDRGSRGYTF.

There are a few counts of this clonotype. The chain is built from TRBV6-4 and TRBJ2-1, with a weak D call TRBD2 (6 bases). Looked up from germline, CDR1 is MRHNA and CDR2 is SNTAGT. Trimming took 0 bases from V and 3 from J, leaving 15 bases between them. This CDR3 comprises 17 residues. DNA for the CDR3: TGTGCCAGCAGTGACTCCCCCTTACGGGGGAGCTACAATGAGCAGTTCTTC. Encoded protein: CASSDSPLRGSYNEQFF.

As regards this clonotype: A single base separates this from a much larger clone, so it may be a read error. The chain recombines TRBV9 with TRBJ2-5; D may be TRBD1 or TRBD2 (5 bases each). CDR1 and CDR2 (germline): SGDLS, YYNGEE. The CDR3 sequence is 15 residues long. This CDR3 is CASSPGPSSLETEYF. In DNA form, the CDR3 reads TGTGCCAGCAGCCCGGGGCCCTCTAGTCTGGAGACCGAGTACTTC.

This clonotype was seen ten or more times. This chain uses TRBV6-1 with TRBJ1-1; TRBD1 agrees at 8 bases. The J segment lost 4 bases and the V segment lost 2 bases, leaving 3 bases of the junction unmatched. CDR1 and CDR2 from the germline V gene are MNHNS and SASEGT. CDR3 length: 14 residues. The CDR3 loop is CASSEPGTGTEAFF. CDR3 nucleotides: TGTGCCAGCAGTGAACCCGGGACAGGCACTGAAGCTTTCTTT.

This clonotype was observed a few times. This sequence joins TRBV5-6 and TRBJ2-1; no firm D call. This CDR3 spans 13 amino acids. Germline loops: CDR1 SGHDT, CDR2 YYEEEE. The V gene lost 0 bases and the J gene lost 6 bases, with 7 bases spanning the gap. The CDR3 loop is CASSLVQINEQFF. The CDR3 bases are TGTGCCAGCAGCTTGGTTCAGATCAATGAGCAGTTCTTC. The whole variable domain, filled in from reference TRBV5-6 and TRBJ2-1, reads DAGVTQSPTHLIKTRGQQVTLRCSPKSGHDTVSWYQQALGQGPQFIFQYYEEEERQRGNFPDRFSGHQFPNYSSELNVNALLLGDSALYLCASSLVQINEQFFGPGTRLTVL.

DNA of the CDR3: TGTGCCAGCAGTTCGGGACTAGCTTCTGTCGGGGAGCTGTTTTTT. Residues: CASSSGLASVGELFF. V gene TRBV7-3 combines with J gene TRBJ2-2; 9 bases line up with TRBD2. CDR3 size: 15 residues. Trimming removed 6 bases from V and 7 bases from J; junction bases left unmatched: 9. Looked up from germline, CDR1 is SGHTA and CDR2 is FQGTGA.

This clonotype was detected ten times or more. The chain couples TRBV11-2 to TRBJ2-7, with 9 nucleotides matching TRBD1. Germline trimming cut 5 bases from V and 7 bases from J; bases unmatched to any gene: 6. CDR1 SGHAT and CDR2 FQNNGV come from the germline V gene. This CDR3 region has 13 residues. Here the CDR3 reads CASSQQGAGEQYF. In DNA, the CDR3 is TGTGCCAGCAGCCAACAGGGGGCTGGAGAGCAGTACTTC.

Relative to its sample, this clonotype is medium-sized. The chain is built from TRBV6-4 and TRBJ2-2; a weak D match, TRBD1 (6 bases). CDR1 and CDR2 (germline): MRHNA, SNTAGT. This CDR3 has 16 amino acids. Trimming took 3 bases from V and 1 from J, leaving 12 bases between them. CDR3 residues: CASSEQGLLNTGELFF. CDR3 nucleotide sequence: TGTGCCAGCAGTGAACAGGGATTGTTGAACACCGGGGAGCTGTTTTTT.